Listed below are T cell receptor beta chains from one sample, sequenced in a study of blood T cell repertoires in COVID-19. The data were produced by immunoSEQ multiplex PCR, yet TCRdb's version contains in-frame clones alone and is incomplete. The sample carries 200,000 to 300,000 clones, about 90% recorded once. Sequencing input: peripheral blood. Source of these receptors: a woman aged 40 to 50 who had recovered from COVID-19. Both conserved end residues are part of each CDR3. Fields, in order: clone size, V gene, J gene, D gene, CDR3 protein, CDR3 DNA. A D gene is named only where the DNA matches it firmly. Rows may omit the clone size; those that give it use once, few, many or a size class.

.	TRBV19	TRBJ2-3	.	CASSETLTVNPTDTQYF	TGTGCCAGTAGCGAAACCCTGACAGTGAATCCGACAGATACGCAGTATTTT
.	TRBV6-6	TRBJ2-7	.	CASSPGHGLGEQYF	TGTGCCAGCAGCCCAGGACACGGGTTAGGTGAGCAGTACTTC
.	TRBV19	TRBJ1-1	TRBD1	CASSLRDRGTEAFF	TGTGCCAGTAGTCTCCGGGACAGGGGAACTGAAGCTTTCTTT
.	TRBV11-3	TRBJ2-7	.	CASSLGGSYEQYF	TGTGCCAGCAGCTTAGGCGGTTCCTACGAGCAGTACTTC
once	TRBV9	TRBJ2-3	.	CASSVVAGPTDTQYF	TGTGCCAGCAGCGTAGTCGCGGGCCCCACAGATACGCAGTATTTT
.	TRBV2	TRBJ1-4	.	CASSERDRLKLFF	TGTGCCAGCAGTGAACGGGATCGGTTGAAACTGTTTTTT
.	TRBV7-6	TRBJ1-4	TRBD1	CASSLAGTAEEKLFF	TGTGCCAGCAGCTTAGCGGGGACAGCGGAAGAAAAACTGTTTTTT
few	TRBV6-6	TRBJ2-7	.	CASSRDTDYEQYF	TGTGCCAGCAGTCGGGACACCGACTACGAGCAGTACTTC
once	TRBV30	TRBJ1-6	.	CAWSVRSATGSPLHF	TGTGCCTGGAGTGTACGTTCAGCGACGGGTTCACCCCTCCACTTT
once	TRBV6-6	TRBJ1-1	TRBD1	CASRSTGLGTEAFF	TGTGCCAGCAGATCGACAGGGCTGGGCACTGAAGCTTTCTTT
.	TRBV10-3	TRBJ2-1	TRBD1	CAIGQAQANEQFF	TGTGCCATCGGACAGGCCCAGGCCAATGAGCAGTTCTTC
.	TRBV2	TRBJ1-1	TRBD1	CASSYRRQGNTEAFF	TGTGCCAGCAGTTATCGGCGACAGGGAAACACTGAAGCTTTCTTT
.	TRBV2	TRBJ1-2	TRBD1	CASRAGQGGYTF	TGTGCCAGCAGGGCGGGACAGGGTGGCTACACCTTC
.	TRBV15	TRBJ2-1	TRBD2	CATSTPLVLAGGSNEQFF	TGTGCCACCAGCACCCCACTTGTACTAGCGGGGGGGAGTAATGAGCAGTTCTTC
.	TRBV5-1	TRBJ1-1	.	CASSLAGTPEDAFF	TGCGCCAGCAGCTTGGCCGGGACTCCTGAGGACGCTTTCTTT
.	TRBV7-2	TRBJ1-1	.	CASRRGQREAFF	TGTGCCAGTAGGCGGGGGCAAAGGGAAGCTTTCTTT
.	TRBV28	TRBJ2-7	.	CASSTVAPYEQYF	TGTGCCAGCAGTACCGTGGCACCCTACGAGCAGTACTTC
.	TRBV19	TRBJ1-5	.	CASSLRDLGNQPQHF	TGTGCCAGTAGCCTCCGGGACTTGGGCAATCAGCCCCAGCATTTT
.	TRBV4-3	TRBJ2-1	TRBD1	CASSRGPGQGARNEQFF	TGCGCCAGCAGCCGGGGACCCGGACAGGGGGCGCGGAATGAGCAGTTCTTC
.	TRBV4-3	TRBJ1-6	TRBD1	CASSKTGAPLHF	TGCGCCAGCAGCAAGACAGGGGCGCCCCTCCACTTT
.	TRBV11-2	TRBJ2-3	.	CASSVYRPSTDTQYF	TGTGCCAGCAGCGTTTACAGGCCTAGCACAGATACGCAGTATTTT
.	TRBV3-1/TRBV3-2	TRBJ2-5	TRBD2	CASSLLGGLAERQETQYF	TGTGCCAGCAGCCTACTAGGTGGACTAGCGGAAAGGCAAGAGACCCAGTACTTC
many	TRBV27	TRBJ1-5	.	CASSTGKGQPQHF	TGTGCCAGCAGTACAGGGAAAGGTCAGCCCCAGCATTTT
.	TRBV27	TRBJ2-2	.	CASTRTGLSLRTGELFF	TGTGCCAGCACCAGGACTGGACTTTCCTTGCGGACCGGGGAGCTGTTTTTT
.	TRBV20-1	TRBJ2-5	TRBD2	CSASGGLAGVQETQYF	TGCAGTGCTAGTGGGGGACTAGCGGGGGTCCAAGAGACCCAGTACTTC
.	TRBV5-1	TRBJ1-2	.	CASSLAAGNTYGYTF	TGCGCCAGCAGCTTGGCCGCGGGCAATACCTATGGCTACACCTTC
.	TRBV6-5	TRBJ2-7	.	CASRSQGIDYEQYF	TGTGCCAGCAGGTCTCAGGGGATAGACTACGAGCAGTACTTC
.	TRBV3-1/TRBV3-2	TRBJ1-4	TRBD1	CASSQDLQGGTNEKLFF	TGTGCCAGCAGCCAAGATTTGCAGGGGGGAACTAATGAAAAACTGTTTTTT
.	TRBV11-1	TRBJ1-1	.	CASSLEQNTEAFF	TGTGCCAGCAGCTTAGAACAGAACACTGAAGCTTTCTTT
.	TRBV7-2	TRBJ1-3	TRBD1	CASSSAGTGGNTIYF	TGTGCCAGCAGCTCGGCAGGGACAGGCGGAAACACCATATATTTT
few	TRBV9	TRBJ1-3	.	CASSTTISGNTIYF	TGTGCCAGCAGCACCACAATTTCTGGAAACACCATATATTTT
.	TRBV19	TRBJ2-3	.	CASSSLQGTWGKIRDTQYF	TGTGCCAGTAGTTCCTTACAGGGTACTTGGGGTAAGATAAGGGATACGCAGTATTTT
.	TRBV18	TRBJ1-5	.	CASCPEQGYQPQHF	TGTGCCAGCTGCCCTGAACAGGGATATCAGCCCCAGCATTTT
once	TRBV7-2	TRBJ2-1	.	CASSLVLRVSGEQFF	TGTGCCAGCAGCTTAGTGTTGAGGGTGTCCGGTGAGCAGTTCTTC
.	TRBV9	TRBJ2-6	.	CASSVGSGYGANVLTF	TGTGCCAGCAGCGTAGGATCGGGATATGGGGCCAACGTCCTGACTTTC
few	TRBV20-1	TRBJ1-2	TRBD1	CSARTGFGYTF	TGCAGTGCTAGGACAGGGTTCGGCTACACCTTC